This T cell receptor (beta chain) was captured by sequencing in a study of blood T cells in healthy people across ages. Trimming cost V 2 bases and J 8 bases; bases outside gene matches: 8. There are 15 residues in the CDR3. Germline CDR1 reads MNHEY; CDR2 reads SVGEGT. A second about 6 to 11 cycle PCR used barcoded and J-beta primers. TCRdb independently ran MiXCR on the 5' RACE reads; one entry per CDR3 protein. The sample carries over 1,500,000 distinct CDR3 sequences, approximately 40% recorded once. The source is a human donor in good health. V is TRBV6-2 or TRBV6-3 and J is TRBJ2-1; 8 nucleotides agree with TRBD2. The sample consisted of blood. CDR3 region: CASSYRGTRGYEQFF. CDR3 DNA sequence: TGTGCCAGCAGTTACCGAGGGACTAGGGGCTATGAGCAGTTCTTC.